This T cell receptor beta chain came from a study of radiotherapy plus CTLA-4 blockade in lung cancer. Study overall: 15% to 20% of enrolled patients responded objectively, and roughly 30% had disease control. Study-wide points: Reports state that early shifts in blood T cell clones, with interferon-beta, best predicted response.

The table lists this clone with a few counts. No antigen is known for it. The germline gives CDR1 KGHSH, CDR2 LQKENI. The CDR3 spans 16 residues. V was clipped by 5 bases and J by 5 bases, with 21 bases between them. The assay was immunoSEQ multiplex PCR, and TCRdb's table has in-frame clones only and misses some. The sample has 75,000 to 95,000 clones, around 72% seen once. The sequence was collected from a human donor with non-small cell lung cancer that progressed on radiotherapy plus ipilimumab. The V and J genes are TRBV18 and TRBJ1-2; the D gene is possibly TRBD1 (5 bases). The sequencing here drew on peripheral blood, taken from a patient treated with radiotherapy plus ipilimumab. The CDR3 bases are TGTGCCAGCTCAGCCTCAGGGCTGGGGGTCAAATATGGCTACACCTTC. Translated, it gives CASSASGLGVKYGYTF.